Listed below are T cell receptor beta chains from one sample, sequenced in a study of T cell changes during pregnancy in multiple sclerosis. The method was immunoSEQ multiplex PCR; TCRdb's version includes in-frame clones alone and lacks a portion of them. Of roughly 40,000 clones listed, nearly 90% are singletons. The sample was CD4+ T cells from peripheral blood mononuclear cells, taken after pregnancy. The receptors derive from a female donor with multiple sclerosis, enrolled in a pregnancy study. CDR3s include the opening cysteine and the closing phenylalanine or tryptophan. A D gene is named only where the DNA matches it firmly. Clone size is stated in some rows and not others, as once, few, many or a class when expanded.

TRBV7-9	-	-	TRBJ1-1	CASSFRRDTEAFF	TGTGCCAGCAGCTTTCGACGGGACACTGAAGCTTTCTTT
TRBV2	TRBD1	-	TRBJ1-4	CASNRGRSEKLFF	TGTGCCAGTAACAGGGGGCGCAGTGAAAAACTGTTTTTT
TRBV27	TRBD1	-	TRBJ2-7	CASRDSAYEQYF	TGTGCCAGCCGGGACAGTGCTTACGAGCAGTACTTC
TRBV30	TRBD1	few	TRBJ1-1	CAWSRGLFGTEAFF	TGTGCCTGGAGTAGGGGGCTGTTCGGCACTGAAGCTTTCTTT
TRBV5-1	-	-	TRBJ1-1	CASSPGGVNTEAFF	TGCGCCAGCAGCCCGGGGGGGGTGAACACTGAAGCTTTCTTT
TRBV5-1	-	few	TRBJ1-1	CASSFFLNTEAFF	TGCGCCAGCAGCTTCTTTCTGAACACTGAAGCTTTCTTT
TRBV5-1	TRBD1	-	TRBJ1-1	CASWTGGFNTEAFF	TGCGCCAGCTGGACAGGGGGCTTTAACACTGAAGCTTTCTTT
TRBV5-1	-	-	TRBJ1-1	CASSRGQTDTEAFF	TGCGCCAGCAGCCGCGGACAGACAGACACTGAAGCTTTCTTT
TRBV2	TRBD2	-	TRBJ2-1	CATQMDLAGNEQFF	TGTGCCACCCAGATGGATCTAGCGGGGAATGAGCAGTTCTTC
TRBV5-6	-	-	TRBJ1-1	CASTLGGVEAFF	TGTGCCAGCACCCTGGGGGGGGTTGAAGCTTTCTTT
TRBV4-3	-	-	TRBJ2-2	CASSQPGNGELFF	TGCGCCAGCAGCCAACCGGGGAACGGGGAGCTGTTTTTT
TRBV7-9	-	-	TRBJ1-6	CASSLRFNSPLHF	TGTGCCAGCAGCTTACGGTTTAATTCACCCCTCCACTTT
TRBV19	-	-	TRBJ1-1	CASSTRGHSNTEAFF	TGTGCCAGTAGTACCCGGGGACACTCTAACACTGAAGCTTTCTTT
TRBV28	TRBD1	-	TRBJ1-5	CASSSRGLGDQPQHF	TGTGCCAGCAGCTCCAGGGGGCTGGGGGATCAGCCCCAGCATTTT
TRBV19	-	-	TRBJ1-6	CASKATQGFNSPLHF	TGTGCCAGTAAAGCTACCCAGGGCTTTAATTCACCCCTCCACTTT
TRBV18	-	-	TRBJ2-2	CASSSANTGELFF	TGTGCCAGCTCTAGCGCGAACACCGGGGAGCTGTTTTTT
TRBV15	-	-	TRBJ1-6	CATTENQGAYSPLHF	TGTGCCACCACCGAGAACCAAGGGGCTTATTCACCCCTCCACTTT
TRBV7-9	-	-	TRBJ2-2	CASSLKTIGELFF	TGTGCCAGCAGCTTAAAGACTATCGGGGAGCTGTTTTTT
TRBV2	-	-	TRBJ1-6	CASRDGYSPLHF	TGTGCCAGCAGAGACGGGTATTCACCCCTCCACTTT
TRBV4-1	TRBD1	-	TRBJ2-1	CASSQDGQGAPLNEQFF	TGCGCCAGCAGCCAAGATGGTCAGGGGGCACCCCTCAATGAGCAGTTCTTC